This TCR beta chain was recovered during a study of cytomegalovirus exposure and HLA in healthy donors. General study points: There was a cluster of highly shared sequence variants that was likely a sequencing artifact. Later analysis demonstrated an association between a missense DCLRE1C variant and TCR beta V- and J-gene trimming. Follow-up analysis seemed to connect common viral pathogens with several of the most significant clusters identified.

With respect to this clone: Its antigen is unknown.

PCR was performed using 60 Vbeta and 13 Jbeta primers. Here immunoSEQ multiplex PCR was the method, and the copy in TCRdb shows in-frame clones only, minus some. The table records 100,000 to 150,000 clones, approximately 80% of them present only once. The TCR comes from a man aged 18 to 30 in good health and CMV-seronegative. Sequencing was carried out using PBMCs.

The CDR3, as DNA: TGCGCCAGCAAGGGACAGACAACTAATGAAAAACTGTTTTTT. Encoded protein: CASKGQTTNEKLFF. The rearrangement joins TRBV5-1 to TRBJ1-4; 7 bases line up with TRBD1. The CDR3 is 14 amino acids. Trimming at V came to 6 bases and at J to 0 bases, leaving 2 bases not matched to a gene. Germline CDR1 SGHRS, CDR2 YFSETQ. Full variable domain (missing parts from reference TRBV5-1 and TRBJ1-4): KAGVTQTPRYLIKTRGQQVTLSCSPISGHRSVSWYQQTPGQGLQFLFEYFSETQRNKGNFPGRFSGRQFSNSRSEMNVSTLELGDSALYLCASKGQTTNEKLFFGSGTQLSVL.